This T cell receptor beta chain was sequenced for a study of blood T cell repertoires in COVID-19. Turning to the study itself: Specimens from acute and convalescent COVID-19 originated in the United States, Italy and Spain. In each case, the material was cDNA or gDNA derived from T cells, B-cell-depleted T cells, or PBMCs.

Participants, 18 to 89 years old, spanned approximately 25 US areas. Clinical histories supplied by participants themselves formed the basis of cohort assignment. Some clones are missing from TCRdb's copy, which holds only in-frame ones; the method was immunoSEQ multiplex PCR. The sample carries a few hundred thousand clones, around 87% recorded once. The ends were cut back, 5 bases at V and 0 bases at J, with 11 bases in the middle. Germline V gene lookup returns CDR1 SEHNR and CDR2 FQNEAQ (reference sequence). The CDR3 sequence is 15 residues long. Sequenced input: PBMCs or T cells enriched from blood (not recorded which). The J gene is TRBJ1-5, the V gene TRBV7-9; D unresolved. The receptor was derived from a woman in her late teens or twenties who had recovered from COVID-19. The CDR3 DNA is TGTGCCAGCAGCATGTCCAACTATAGCAATCAGCCCCAGCATTTT. Its protein is CASSMSNYSNQPQHF.